This T cell receptor (beta chain) was sequenced during a study of CXCR3-negative and CXCR3-positive naive CD8 T cells. UMI labels and 5' RACE were used to prepare the TRB cDNA libraries. After re-calling the 5' RACE reads, TCRdb lists one entry per CDR3 protein, DNA absent. The sample has about 98,000 distinct CDR3 sequences, and its top ten clones hold 0.85% to 1.4%. The CDR3 runs to 17 residues. Looked up from germline, CDR1 is WNHNN and CDR2 is SYGVQD (reference sequence). Study-wide results and caveats: TRBV-TRBJ usage matched between naive CXCR3-negative and CXCR3-positive cells but not between memory cells. Whereas both naive subsets had comparably high diversity, memory CD8+ cells had much lower diversity. TRB CDR3 properties indicated TCR strength, while surface CD5 was similar across naive subsets. Comparison of naive cells showed more hydrophobic TRB CDR3s in CXCR3-positive than in CXCR3-negative naive cells.

As concerns this clonotype: Its antigen is unidentified.

The origin of this receptor is a human donor in good health. Some clones in this sample may be carry-over from other donors' samples. The specimen sequenced was naive CXCR3+ CD8+ T cells from blood. Subset defined: CD45RO-CCR7+CD27+CD95- naive CD8+ T cells expressing CXCR3 (TNR3+). The chain couples TRBV10-1 to TRBJ2-4; TCRdb picks TRBD2, but there is no DNA to check that call. The chain's CDR3 is CASRDGPLDSAKNIQYF.